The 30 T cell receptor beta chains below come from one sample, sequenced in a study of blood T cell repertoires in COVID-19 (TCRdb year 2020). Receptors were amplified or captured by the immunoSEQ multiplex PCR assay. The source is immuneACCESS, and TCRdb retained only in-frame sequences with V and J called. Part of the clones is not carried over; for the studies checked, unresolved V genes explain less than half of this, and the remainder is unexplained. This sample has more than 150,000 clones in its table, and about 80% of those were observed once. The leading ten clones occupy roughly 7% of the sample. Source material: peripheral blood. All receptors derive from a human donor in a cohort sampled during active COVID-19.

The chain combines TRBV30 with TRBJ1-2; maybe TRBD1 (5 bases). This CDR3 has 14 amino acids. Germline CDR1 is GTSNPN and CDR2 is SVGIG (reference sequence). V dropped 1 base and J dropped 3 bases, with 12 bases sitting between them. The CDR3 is CAWSARGSDYGYTF. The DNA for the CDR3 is TGTGCCTGGAGTGCCCGGGGGTCGGACTATGGCTACACCTTC. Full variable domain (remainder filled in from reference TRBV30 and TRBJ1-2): SQTIHQWPATLVQPVGSPLSLECTVEGTSNPNLYWYRQAAGRGLQLLFYSVGIGQISSEVPQNLSASRPQDRQFILSSKKLLLSDSGFYLCAWSARGSDYGYTFGSGTRLTVV.

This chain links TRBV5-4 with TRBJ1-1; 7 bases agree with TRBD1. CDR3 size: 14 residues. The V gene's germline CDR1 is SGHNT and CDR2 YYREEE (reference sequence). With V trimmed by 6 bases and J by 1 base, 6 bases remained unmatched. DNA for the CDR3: TGTGCCAGCACCCGAGGACAGGAGAACACTGAAGCTTTCTTT. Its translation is CASTRGQENTEAFF.

CDR3 in amino acids: CASSHLGAGEQYF. In DNA, the CDR3 is TGTGCCAGCAGCCATCTGGGGGCAGGCGAGCAGTACTTC. The chain carries TRBV3-1 (or the pseudogene TRBV3-2) and TRBJ2-7; TRBD1 is a possible D gene (6 bases). Trimming pared 3 bases from V and 6 bases from J, leaving 12 bases between. Germline V CDR1 and CDR2: LGHDT, YNNKEL (reference sequence). There are 13 residues in the CDR3.

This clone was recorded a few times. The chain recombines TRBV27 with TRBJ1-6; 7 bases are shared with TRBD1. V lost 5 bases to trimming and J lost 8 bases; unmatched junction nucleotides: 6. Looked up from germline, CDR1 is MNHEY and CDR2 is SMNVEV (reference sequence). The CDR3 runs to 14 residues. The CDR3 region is CASSGRTGDSPLHF. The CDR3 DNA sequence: TGTGCCAGCAGTGGAAGGACAGGAGATTCACCCCTCCACTTT.

Here the CDR3 reads CASSTGIMTDTQYF. The CDR3 nucleotides read TGTGCCAGCAGTACAGGGATAATGACAGATACGCAGTATTTT. The chain has TRBV6-6 and TRBJ2-3; TRBD1 is a possible D gene (6 bases). CDR1 is MNHNY, CDR2 SVGAGI, per germline (reference sequence). V lost 5 bases and J 3 bases, leaving 12 bases between the germline ends. The CDR3 is 14 amino acids.

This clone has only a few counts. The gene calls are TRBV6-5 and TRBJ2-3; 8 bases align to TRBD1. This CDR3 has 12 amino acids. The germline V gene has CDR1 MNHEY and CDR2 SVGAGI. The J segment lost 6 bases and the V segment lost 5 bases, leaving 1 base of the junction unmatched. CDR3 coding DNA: TGTGCCAGCAGTCGACAGGGGGATACGCAGTATTTT. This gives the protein CASSRQGDTQYF.

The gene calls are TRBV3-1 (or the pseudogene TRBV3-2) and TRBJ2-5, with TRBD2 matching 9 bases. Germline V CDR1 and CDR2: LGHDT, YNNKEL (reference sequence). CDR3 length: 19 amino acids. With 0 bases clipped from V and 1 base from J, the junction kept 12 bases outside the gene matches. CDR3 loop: CASSQDWPGSGGLQETQYF. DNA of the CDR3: TGTGCCAGCAGCCAAGATTGGCCGGGTAGCGGGGGCCTCCAAGAGACCCAGTACTTC.

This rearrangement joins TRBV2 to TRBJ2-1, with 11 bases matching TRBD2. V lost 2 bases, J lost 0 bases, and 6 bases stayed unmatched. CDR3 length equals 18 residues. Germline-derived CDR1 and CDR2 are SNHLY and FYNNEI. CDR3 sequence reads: CASSERGLAVPSYNEQFF. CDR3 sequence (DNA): TGTGCCAGCAGTGAAAGGGGACTAGCGGTCCCCTCCTACAATGAGCAGTTCTTC.

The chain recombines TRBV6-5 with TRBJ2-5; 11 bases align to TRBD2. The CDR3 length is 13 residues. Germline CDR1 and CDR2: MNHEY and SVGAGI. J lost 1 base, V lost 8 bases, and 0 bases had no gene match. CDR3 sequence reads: CASGTSGQETQYF. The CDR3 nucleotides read TGTGCCAGCGGGACTAGCGGCCAAGAGACCCAGTACTTC.

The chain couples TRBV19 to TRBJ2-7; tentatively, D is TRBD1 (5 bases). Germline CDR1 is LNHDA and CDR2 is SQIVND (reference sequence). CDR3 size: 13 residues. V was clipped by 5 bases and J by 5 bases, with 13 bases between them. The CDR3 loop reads CASSLTAGNEQYF. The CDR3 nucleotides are TGTGCCAGTAGTTTGACCGCAGGGAACGAGCAGTACTTC.

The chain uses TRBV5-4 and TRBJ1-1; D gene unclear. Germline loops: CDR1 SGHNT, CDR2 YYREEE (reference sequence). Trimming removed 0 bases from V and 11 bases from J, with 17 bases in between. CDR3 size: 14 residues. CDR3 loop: CASSLDVYGLTAFF. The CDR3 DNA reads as TGTGCCAGCAGCTTGGATGTATATGGGCTCACGGCTTTCTTT. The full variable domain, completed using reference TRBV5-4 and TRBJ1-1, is ETGVTQSPTHLIKTRGQQVTLRCSSQSGHNTVSWYQQALGQGPQFIFQYYREEENGRGNFPPRFSGLQFPNYSSELNVNALELDDSALYLCASSLDVYGLTAFFGQGTRLTVV.

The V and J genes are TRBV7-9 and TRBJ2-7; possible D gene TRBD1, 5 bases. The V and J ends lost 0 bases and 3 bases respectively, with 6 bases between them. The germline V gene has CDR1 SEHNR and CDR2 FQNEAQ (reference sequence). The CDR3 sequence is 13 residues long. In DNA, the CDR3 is TGTGCCAGCAGCTTAGCACAGGACTACGAGCAGTACTTC. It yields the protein CASSLAQDYEQYF.

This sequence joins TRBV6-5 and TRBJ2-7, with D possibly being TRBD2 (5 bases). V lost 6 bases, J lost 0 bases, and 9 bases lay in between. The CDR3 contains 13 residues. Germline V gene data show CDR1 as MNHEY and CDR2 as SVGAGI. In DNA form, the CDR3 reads TGTGCCAGCAGGGAGGCCCACTCCTACGAGCAGTACTTC. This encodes CASREAHSYEQYF.

CDR3 in DNA: TGCAGCGGGGAGGGCGAGGGGATGAACACTGAAGCTTTCTTT. As protein: CSGEGEGMNTEAFF. The V gene is TRBV29-1, the J gene TRBJ1-1, with D possibly TRBD1 on 5 matching bases. The germline V gene encodes CDR1 SQVTM and CDR2 ANQGSEA. The CDR3 has 14 residues. V was trimmed by 7 bases and J by 0 bases, leaving 15 bases between them.

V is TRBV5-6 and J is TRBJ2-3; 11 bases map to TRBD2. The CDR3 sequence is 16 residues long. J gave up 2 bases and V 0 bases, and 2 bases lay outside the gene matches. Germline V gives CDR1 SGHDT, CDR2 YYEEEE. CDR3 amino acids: CASSLGLAGTTDTQYF. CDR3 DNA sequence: TGTGCCAGCAGCTTGGGACTAGCGGGAACCACAGATACGCAGTATTTT.

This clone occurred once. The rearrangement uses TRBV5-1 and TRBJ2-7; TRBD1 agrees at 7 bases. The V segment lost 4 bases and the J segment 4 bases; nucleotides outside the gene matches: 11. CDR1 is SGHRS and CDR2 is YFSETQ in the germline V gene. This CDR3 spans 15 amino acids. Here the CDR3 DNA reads TGCGCCAGCAGCCCTGAGGGGGACAGTCCTTACGAGCAGTACTTC. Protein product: CASSPEGDSPYEQYF.

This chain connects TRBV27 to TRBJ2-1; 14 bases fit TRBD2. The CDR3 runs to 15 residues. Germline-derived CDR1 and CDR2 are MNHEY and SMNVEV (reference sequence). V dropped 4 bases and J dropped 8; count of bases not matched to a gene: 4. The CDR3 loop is CASSWGTSGGDEQFF. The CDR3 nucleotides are TGTGCCAGCAGTTGGGGGACTAGCGGGGGCGATGAGCAGTTCTTC.

DNA for the CDR3: TGTGCCAGCAGCACTACCTTGGCAGATACGCAGTATTTT. It encodes CASSTTLADTQYF. This rearrangement joins TRBV5-6 to TRBJ2-3; D remains ambiguous. Trimming took off 4 bases at V and 4 bases at J, with 10 bases between the two ends. CDR3 length: 13 amino acids. Germline CDR1 is SGHDT and CDR2 is YYEEEE.

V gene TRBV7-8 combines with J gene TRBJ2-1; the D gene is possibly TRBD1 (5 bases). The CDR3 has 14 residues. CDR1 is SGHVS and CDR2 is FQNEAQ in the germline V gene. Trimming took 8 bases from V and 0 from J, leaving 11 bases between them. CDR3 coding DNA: TGTGCCAGCGGGGCCGTGAGCTCCTACAATGAGCAGTTCTTC. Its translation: CASGAVSSYNEQFF.

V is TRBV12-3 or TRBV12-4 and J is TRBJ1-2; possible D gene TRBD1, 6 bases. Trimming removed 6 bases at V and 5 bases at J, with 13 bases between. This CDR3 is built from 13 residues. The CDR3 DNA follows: TGTGCCAGCAGCCGGACAGCTTCGTATGGCTACACCTTC. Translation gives CASSRTASYGYTF.

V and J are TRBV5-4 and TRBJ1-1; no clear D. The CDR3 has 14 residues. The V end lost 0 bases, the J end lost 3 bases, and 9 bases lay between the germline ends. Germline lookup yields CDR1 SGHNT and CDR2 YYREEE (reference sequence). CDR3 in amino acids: CASSLEGRDTEAFF. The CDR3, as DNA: TGTGCCAGCAGCTTGGAAGGTCGGGACACTGAAGCTTTCTTT. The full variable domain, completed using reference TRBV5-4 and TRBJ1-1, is ETGVTQSPTHLIKTRGQQVTLRCSSQSGHNTVSWYQQALGQGPQFIFQYYREEENGRGNFPPRFSGLQFPNYSSELNVNALELDDSALYLCASSLEGRDTEAFFGQGTRLTVV.

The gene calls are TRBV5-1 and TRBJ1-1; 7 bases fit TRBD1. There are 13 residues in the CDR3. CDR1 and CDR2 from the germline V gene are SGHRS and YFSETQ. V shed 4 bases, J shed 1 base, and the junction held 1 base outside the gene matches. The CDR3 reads CASSQGENTEAFF. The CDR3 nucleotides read TGCGCCAGCAGCCAGGGGGAGAACACTGAAGCTTTCTTT. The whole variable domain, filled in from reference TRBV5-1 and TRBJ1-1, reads KAGVTQTPRYLIKTRGQQVTLSCSPISGHRSVSWYQQTPGQGLQFLFEYFSETQRNKGNFPGRFSGRQFSNSRSEMNVSTLELGDSALYLCASSQGENTEAFFGQGTRLTVV.

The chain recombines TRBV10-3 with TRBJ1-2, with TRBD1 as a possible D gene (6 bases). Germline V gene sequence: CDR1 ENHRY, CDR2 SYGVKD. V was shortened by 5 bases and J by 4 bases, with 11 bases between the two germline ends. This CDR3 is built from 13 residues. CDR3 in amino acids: CAISRDTGYGYTF. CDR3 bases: TGTGCCATCAGTAGGGACACGGGCTATGGCTACACCTTC.

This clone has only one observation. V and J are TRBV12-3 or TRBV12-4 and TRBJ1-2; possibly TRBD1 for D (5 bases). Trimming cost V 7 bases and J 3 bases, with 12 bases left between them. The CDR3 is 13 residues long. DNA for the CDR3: TGTGCCAGCAACCCCGGGGGGTACTATGGCTACACCTTC. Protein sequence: CASNPGGYYGYTF.

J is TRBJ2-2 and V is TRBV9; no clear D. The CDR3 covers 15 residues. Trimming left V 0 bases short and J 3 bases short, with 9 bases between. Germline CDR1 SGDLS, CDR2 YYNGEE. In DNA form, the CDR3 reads TGTGCCAGCAGCGTAGGGTTAGGAGACACCGGGGAGCTGTTTTTT. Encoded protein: CASSVGLGDTGELFF.

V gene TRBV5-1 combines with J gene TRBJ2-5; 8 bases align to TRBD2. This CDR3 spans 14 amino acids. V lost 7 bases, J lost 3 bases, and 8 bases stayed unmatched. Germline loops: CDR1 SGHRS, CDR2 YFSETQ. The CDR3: CASGPGGVKETQYF. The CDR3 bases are TGCGCCAGCGGGCCCGGGGGGGTGAAAGAGACCCAGTACTTC.

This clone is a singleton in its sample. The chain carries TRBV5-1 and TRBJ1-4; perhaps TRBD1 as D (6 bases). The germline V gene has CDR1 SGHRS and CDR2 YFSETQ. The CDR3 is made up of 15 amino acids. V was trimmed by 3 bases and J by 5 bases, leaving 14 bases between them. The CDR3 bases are TGCGCCAGCAGCTCAAACACAGGGCAAAATGAAAAACTGTTTTTT. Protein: CASSSNTGQNEKLFF.

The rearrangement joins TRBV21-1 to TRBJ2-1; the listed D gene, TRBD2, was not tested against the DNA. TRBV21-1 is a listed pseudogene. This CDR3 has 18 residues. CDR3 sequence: CASSKADRGNISYNEQFF. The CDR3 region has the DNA TGTGCCAGCAGCAAAGCTGACCGGGGGAACATCTCCTACAATGAGCAGTTCTTC.

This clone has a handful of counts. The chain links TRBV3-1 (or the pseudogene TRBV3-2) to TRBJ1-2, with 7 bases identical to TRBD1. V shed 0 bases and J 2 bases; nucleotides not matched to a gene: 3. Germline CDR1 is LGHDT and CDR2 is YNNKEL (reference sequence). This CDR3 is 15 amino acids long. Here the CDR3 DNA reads TGTGCCAGCAGCCAAGAGACGGACAGGAACTATGGCTACACCTTC. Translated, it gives CASSQETDRNYGYTF.

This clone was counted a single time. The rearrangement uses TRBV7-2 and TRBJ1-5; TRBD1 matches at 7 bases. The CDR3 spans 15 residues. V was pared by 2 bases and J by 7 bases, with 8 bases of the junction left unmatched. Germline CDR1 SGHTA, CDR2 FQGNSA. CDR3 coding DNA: TGTGCCAGCAGCTTATCCGGGACAGTTGGCCAGCCCCAGCATTTT. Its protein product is CASSLSGTVGQPQHF.